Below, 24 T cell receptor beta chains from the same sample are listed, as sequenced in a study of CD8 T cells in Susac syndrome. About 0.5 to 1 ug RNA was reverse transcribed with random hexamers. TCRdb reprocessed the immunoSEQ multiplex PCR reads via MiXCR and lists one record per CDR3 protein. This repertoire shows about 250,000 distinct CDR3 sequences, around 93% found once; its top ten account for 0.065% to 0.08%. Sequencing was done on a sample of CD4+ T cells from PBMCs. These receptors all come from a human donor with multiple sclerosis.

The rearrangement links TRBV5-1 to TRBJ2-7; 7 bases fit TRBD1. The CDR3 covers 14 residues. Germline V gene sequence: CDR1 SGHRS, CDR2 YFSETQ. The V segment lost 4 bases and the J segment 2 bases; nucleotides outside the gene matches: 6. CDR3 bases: TGCGCCAGCAGCGAGACAGGGTGGCCCTACGAGCAGTACTTC. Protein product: CASSETGWPYEQYF.

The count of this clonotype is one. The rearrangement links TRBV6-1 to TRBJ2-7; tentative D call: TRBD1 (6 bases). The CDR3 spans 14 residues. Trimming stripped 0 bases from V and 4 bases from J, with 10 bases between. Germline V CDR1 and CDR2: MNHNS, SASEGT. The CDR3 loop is CASSEALQGYEQYF. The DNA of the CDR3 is TGTGCCAGCAGTGAAGCGCTTCAGGGGTACGAGCAGTACTTC.

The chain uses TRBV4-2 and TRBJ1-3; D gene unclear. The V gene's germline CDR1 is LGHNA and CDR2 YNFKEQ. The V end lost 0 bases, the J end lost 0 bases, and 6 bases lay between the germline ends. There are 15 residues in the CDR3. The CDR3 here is CASSQEAVSGNTIYF. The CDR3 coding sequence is TGTGCCAGCAGCCAAGAGGCAGTCTCTGGAAACACCATATATTTT.

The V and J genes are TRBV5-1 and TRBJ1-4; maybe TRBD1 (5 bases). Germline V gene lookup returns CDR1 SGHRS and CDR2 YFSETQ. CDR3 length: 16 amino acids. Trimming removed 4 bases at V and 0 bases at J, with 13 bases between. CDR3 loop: CASSQIPGATNEKLFF. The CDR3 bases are TGCGCCAGCAGCCAAATCCCGGGGGCAACTAATGAAAAACTGTTTTTT.

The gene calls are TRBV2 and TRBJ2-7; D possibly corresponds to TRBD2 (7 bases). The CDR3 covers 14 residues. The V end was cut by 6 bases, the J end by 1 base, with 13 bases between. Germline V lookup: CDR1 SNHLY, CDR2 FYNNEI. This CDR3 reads CASSPRGHSYEQYF. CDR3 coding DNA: TGTGCCAGCAGCCCGCGGGGGCATTCCTACGAGCAGTACTTC.

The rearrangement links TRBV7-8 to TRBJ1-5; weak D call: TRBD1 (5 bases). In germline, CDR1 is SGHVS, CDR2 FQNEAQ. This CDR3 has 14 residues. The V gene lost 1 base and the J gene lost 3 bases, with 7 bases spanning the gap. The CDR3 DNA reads TGTGCCAGCAGCTTAGGGGACTACAATCAGCCCCAGCATTTT. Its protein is CASSLGDYNQPQHF.

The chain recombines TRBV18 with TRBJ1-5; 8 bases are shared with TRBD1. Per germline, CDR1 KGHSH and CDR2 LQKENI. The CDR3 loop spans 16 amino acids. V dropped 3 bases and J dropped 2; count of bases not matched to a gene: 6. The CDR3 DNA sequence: TGTGCCAGCTCACCGTCGGGACAGGCAGGCAATCAGCCCCAGCATTTT. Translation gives CASSPSGQAGNQPQHF.

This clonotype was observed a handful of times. In DNA form, the CDR3 reads TGCAGCGTTGATCGGGGGGGGGAGACCCAGTACTTC. Protein product: CSVDRGGETQYF. The V call is TRBV29-1, the J call TRBJ2-5, with 8 nucleotides matching TRBD2. The J segment lost 5 bases and the V segment lost 3 bases, leaving 2 bases of the junction unmatched. Germline CDR1 and CDR2: SQVTM and ANQGSEA. CDR3 length equals 12 residues.

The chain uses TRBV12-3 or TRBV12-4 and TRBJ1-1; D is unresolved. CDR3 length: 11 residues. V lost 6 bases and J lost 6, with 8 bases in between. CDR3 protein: CASSSSPEAFF. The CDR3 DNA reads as TGTGCCAGCAGCTCCTCGCCTGAAGCTTTCTTT.

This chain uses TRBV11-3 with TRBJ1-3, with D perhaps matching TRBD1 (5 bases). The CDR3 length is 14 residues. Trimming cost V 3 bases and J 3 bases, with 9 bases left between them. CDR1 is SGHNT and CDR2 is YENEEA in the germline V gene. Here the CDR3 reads CASSFSRDGNTIYF. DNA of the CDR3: TGTGCCAGCAGCTTCTCCAGGGATGGAAACACCATATATTTT.

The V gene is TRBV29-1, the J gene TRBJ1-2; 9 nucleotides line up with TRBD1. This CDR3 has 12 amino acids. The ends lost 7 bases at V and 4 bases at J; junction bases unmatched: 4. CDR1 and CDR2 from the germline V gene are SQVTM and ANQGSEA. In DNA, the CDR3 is TGCAGCGACAGACAGGGGGGCTATGGCTACACCTTC. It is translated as CSDRQGGYGYTF.

The CDR3 region has the DNA TGCGCCAGCAGCCAGCTATACAGGGCGATTCGGGAAAAACTGTTTTTT. This translates into CASSQLYRAIREKLFF. This chain uses TRBV4-1 with TRBJ1-4, with a tentative D call TRBD1 (6 bases). Per germline, CDR1 MGHRA and CDR2 YSYEKL. The V end lost 3 bases, the J end lost 8 bases, and 19 bases lay between the germline ends. The CDR3 is 16 amino acids.

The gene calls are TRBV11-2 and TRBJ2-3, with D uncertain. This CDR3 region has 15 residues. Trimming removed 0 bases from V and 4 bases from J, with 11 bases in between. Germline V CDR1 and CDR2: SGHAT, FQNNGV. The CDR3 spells CASSLDSSVADTQYF. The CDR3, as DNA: TGTGCCAGCAGCTTAGATAGCAGCGTTGCAGATACGCAGTATTTT.

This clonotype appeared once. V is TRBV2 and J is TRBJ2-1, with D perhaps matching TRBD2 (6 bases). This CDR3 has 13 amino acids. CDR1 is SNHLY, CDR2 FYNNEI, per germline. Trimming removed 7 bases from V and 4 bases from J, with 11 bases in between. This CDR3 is CASKLGGYNEQFF. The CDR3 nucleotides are TGTGCCAGCAAGCTGGGGGGTTACAATGAGCAGTTCTTC.

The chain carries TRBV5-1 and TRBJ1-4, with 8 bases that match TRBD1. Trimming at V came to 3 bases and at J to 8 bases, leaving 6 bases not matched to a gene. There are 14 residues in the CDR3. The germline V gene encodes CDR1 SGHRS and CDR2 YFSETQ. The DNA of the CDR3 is TGCGCCAGCAGCTCTGGACAGGGTGTCGAAAAACTGTTTTTT. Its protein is CASSSGQGVEKLFF.

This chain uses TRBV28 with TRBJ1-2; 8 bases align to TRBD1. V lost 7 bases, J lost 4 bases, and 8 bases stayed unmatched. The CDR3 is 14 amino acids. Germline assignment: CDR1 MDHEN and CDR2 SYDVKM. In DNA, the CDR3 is TGTGCCAGCACGACAGGGGTCAAACTCTATGGCTACACCTTC. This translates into CASTTGVKLYGYTF.

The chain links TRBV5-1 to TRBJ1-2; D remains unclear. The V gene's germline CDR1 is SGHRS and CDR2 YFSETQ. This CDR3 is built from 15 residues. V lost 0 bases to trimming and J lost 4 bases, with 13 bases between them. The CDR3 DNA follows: TGCGCCAGCAGCTTGGCCCCGTTGGAGGTCTATGGCTACACCTTC. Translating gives CASSLAPLEVYGYTF.

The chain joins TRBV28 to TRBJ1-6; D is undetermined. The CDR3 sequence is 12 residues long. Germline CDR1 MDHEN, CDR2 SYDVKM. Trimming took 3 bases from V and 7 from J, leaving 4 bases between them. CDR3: CASSFQNSPLHF. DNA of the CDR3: TGTGCCAGCAGTTTCCAGAATTCACCCCTCCACTTT.

The CDR3 region has the DNA TGTGCCAGCAGTGAGAGGACGGCGCCCATGAACACTGAAGCTTTCTTT. The encoded protein is CASSERTAPMNTEAFF. The chain combines TRBV2 with TRBJ1-1, with no clear D. The CDR3 runs 16 residues. The ends were cut back, 3 bases at V and 0 bases at J, with 14 bases in the middle. From germline, CDR1 is SNHLY and CDR2 FYNNEI.

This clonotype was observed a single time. The CDR3 DNA follows: TGTGCCAGCAGTGCCCAGGGGAGGACTGAAGCTTTCTTT. Amino acids: CASSAQGRTEAFF. The chain is built from TRBV2 and TRBJ1-1, with D perhaps matching TRBD1 (6 bases). V was cut by 4 bases and J by 5 bases, with 11 bases left in between. The CDR3 is 13 residues long. Germline V gene sequence: CDR1 SNHLY, CDR2 FYNNEI.

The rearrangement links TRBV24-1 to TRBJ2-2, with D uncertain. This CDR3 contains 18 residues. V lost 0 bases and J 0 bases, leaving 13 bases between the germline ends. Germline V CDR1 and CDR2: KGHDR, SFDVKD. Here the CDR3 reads CATSDLVVGRANTGELFF. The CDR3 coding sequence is TGTGCCACCAGTGATTTGGTGGTTGGCAGAGCGAACACCGGGGAGCTGTTTTTT.

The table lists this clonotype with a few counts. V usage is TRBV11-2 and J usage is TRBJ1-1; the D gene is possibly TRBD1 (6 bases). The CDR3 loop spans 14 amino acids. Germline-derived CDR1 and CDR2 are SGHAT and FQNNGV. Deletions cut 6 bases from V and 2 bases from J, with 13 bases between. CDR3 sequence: CASSRGQTNTEAFF. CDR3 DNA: TGTGCCAGCAGTCGAGGACAGACAAACACTGAAGCTTTCTTT.

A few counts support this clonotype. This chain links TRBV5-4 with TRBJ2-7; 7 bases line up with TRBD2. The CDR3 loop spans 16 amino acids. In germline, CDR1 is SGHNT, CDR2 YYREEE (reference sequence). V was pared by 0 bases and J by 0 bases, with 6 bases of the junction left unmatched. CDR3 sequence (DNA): TGTGCCAGCAGCTTGGCAATGACGGGGGGCTCCTACGAGCAGTACTTC. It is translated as CASSLAMTGGSYEQYF.

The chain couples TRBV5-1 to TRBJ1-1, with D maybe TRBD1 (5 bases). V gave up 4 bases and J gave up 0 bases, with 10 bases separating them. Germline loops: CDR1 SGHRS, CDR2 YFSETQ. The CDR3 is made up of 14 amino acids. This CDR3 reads CASSQGLLNTEAFF. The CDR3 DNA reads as TGCGCCAGCAGCCAGGGACTACTGAACACTGAAGCTTTCTTT.